This T cell receptor beta chain was captured by sequencing in a study of shared clonotypes between healthy human individuals. On the study more broadly: Donors consisted of a couple of women and a few men between 18 and 49. Study-wide points: Approximately 4.5% was the fraction of naive CD4 clonotypes found shared across four donors.

The naive CD8 population came from CD45RO-negative cells selected for CCR7, without terminally differentiated effector memory CD45RA+ cells. Participating donors were healthy, HIV-negative adults free of recent acute infections or vaccinations. Germline CDR1 is PRHDT and CDR2 is FYEKMQ (reference sequence). V shed 5 bases, J shed 4 bases, and the junction held 5 bases outside the gene matches. The CDR3 sequence is 15 residues long. The method was immunoSEQ multiplex PCR; TCRdb's version includes in-frame clones alone and lacks a portion of them. There are 1.5 million to 2.5 million clones in the sample; approximately 94% occur only once, and 0.9% to 1.5% lies in the top ten. On this clone: The antigen is unknown.

Sequencing was done on a sample of naive CD8+ T cells sorted from blood. The chain is built from TRBV13 and TRBJ1-3; 10 bases align to TRBD1. The sequence was obtained from a man aged 18 to 35 in good health. The CDR3 region has the DNA TGTGCCAGCAGCGGGACAGGGGAGGAGGGAAACACCATATATTTT. This translates into CASSGTGEEGNTIYF.